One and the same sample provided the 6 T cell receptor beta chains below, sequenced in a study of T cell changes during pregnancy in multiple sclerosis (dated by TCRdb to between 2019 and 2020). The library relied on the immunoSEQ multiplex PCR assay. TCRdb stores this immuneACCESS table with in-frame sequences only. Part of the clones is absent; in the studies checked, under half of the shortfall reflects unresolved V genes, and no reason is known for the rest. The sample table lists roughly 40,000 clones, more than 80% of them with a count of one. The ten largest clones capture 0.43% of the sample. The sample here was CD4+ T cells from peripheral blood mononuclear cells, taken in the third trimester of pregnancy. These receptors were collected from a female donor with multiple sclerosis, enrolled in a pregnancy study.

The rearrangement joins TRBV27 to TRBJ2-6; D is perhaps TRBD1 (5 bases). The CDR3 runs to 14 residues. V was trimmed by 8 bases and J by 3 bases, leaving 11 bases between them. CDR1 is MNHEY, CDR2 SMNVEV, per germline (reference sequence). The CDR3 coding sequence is TGTGCCAGCCGCGACACAGGTGGGGCCAACGTCCTGACTTTC. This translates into CASRDTGGANVLTF.

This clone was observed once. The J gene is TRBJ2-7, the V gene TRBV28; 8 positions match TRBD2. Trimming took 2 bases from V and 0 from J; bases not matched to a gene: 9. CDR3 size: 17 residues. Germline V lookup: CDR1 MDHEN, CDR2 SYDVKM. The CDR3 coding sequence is TGTGCCAGCAGTTTAAAGCGGGAGAGACGGAGCTCCTACGAGCAGTACTTC. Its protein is CASSLKRERRSSYEQYF.

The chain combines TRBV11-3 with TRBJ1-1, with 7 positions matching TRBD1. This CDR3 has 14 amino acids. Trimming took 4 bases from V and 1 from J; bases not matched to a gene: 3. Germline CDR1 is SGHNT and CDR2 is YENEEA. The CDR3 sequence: CASSWDSSNTEAFF. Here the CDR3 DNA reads TGTGCCAGCAGCTGGGACAGTTCGAACACTGAAGCTTTCTTT. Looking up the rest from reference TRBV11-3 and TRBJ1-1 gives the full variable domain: EAGVVQSPRYKIIEKKQPVAFWCNPISGHNTLYWYLQNLGQGPELLIRYENEEAVDDSQLPKDRFSAERLKGVDSTLKIQPAELGDSAVYLCASSWDSSNTEAFFGQGTRLTVV.

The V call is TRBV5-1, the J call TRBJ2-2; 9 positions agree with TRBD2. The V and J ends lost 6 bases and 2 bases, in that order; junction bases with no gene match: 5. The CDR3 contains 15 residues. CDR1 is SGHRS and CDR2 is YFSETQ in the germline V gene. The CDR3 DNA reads TGCGCCAGCATGAAGCGGGAGGCTAACACCGGGGAGCTGTTTTTT. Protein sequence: CASMKREANTGELFF.

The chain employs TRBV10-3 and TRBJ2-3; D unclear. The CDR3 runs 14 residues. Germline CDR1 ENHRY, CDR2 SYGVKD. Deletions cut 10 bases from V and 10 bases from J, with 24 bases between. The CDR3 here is CATFPRAGRSAQYF. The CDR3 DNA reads TGTGCCACGTTCCCTAGAGCCGGTCGGTCGGCGCAGTATTTT.

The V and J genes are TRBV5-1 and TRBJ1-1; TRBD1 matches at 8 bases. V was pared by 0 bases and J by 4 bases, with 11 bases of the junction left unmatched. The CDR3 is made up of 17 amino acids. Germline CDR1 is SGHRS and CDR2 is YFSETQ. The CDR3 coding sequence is TGCGCCAGCAGCTTGGGGCAGGGGGCGGTTCTGGGCACTGAAGCTTTCTTT. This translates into CASSLGQGAVLGTEAFF.